This entry features one T cell receptor beta chain sequence. Trimming took 4 bases from V and 1 from J, leaving 4 bases between them. The CDR3 runs to 12 residues. Germline CDR1 LNHDA, CDR2 SQIVND (reference sequence). The entry originates in a study of shared clonotypes between healthy human individuals. Each subset's genomic DNA was shared equally among a number of immunoSEQ plates. The assay was immunoSEQ multiplex PCR, and TCRdb's table has in-frame clones only and misses some. The sample carries millions of clones, approximately 92% recorded once. The sample consisted of naive CD4+ T cells sorted from blood. Described subset: CD45RA+ positively selected. This TCR came from a man between 18 and 35 years old in good health. This sequence joins TRBV19 and TRBJ1-2; D is undetermined. In nucleotides, the CDR3 is TGTGCCAGTAGTAACGATAACTATGGCTACACCTTC. Translating gives CASSNDNYGYTF.